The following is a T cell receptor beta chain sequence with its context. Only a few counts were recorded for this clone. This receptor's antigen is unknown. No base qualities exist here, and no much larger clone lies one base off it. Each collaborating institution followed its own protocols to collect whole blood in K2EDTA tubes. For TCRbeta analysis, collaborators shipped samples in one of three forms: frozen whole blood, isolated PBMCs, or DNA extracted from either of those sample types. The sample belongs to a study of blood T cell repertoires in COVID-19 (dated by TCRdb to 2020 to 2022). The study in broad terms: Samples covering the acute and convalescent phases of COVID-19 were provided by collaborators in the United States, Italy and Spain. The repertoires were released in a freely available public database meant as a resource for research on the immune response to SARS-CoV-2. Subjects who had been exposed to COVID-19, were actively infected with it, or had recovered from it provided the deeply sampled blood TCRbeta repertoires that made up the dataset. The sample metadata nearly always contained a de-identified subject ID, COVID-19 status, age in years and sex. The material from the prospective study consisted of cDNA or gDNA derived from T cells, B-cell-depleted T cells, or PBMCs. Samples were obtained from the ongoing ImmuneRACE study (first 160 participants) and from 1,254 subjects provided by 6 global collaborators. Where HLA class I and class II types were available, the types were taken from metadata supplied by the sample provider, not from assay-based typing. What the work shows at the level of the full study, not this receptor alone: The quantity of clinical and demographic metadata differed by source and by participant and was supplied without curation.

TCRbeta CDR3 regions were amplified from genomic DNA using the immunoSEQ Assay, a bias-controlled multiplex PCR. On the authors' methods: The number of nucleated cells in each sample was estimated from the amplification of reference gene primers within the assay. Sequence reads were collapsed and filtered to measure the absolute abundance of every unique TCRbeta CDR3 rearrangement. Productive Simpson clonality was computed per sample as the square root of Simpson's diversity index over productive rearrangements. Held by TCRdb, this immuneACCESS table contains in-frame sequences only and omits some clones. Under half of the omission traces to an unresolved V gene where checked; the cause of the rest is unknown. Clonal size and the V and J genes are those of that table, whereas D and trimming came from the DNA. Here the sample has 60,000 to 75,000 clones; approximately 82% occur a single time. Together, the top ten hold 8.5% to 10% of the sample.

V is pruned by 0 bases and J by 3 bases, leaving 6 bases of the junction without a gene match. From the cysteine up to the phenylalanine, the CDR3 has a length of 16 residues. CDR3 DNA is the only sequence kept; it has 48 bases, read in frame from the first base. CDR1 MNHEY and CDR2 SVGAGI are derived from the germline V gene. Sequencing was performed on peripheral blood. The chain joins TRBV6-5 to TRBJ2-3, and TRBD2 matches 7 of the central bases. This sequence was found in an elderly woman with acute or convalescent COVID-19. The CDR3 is CASSYSYGRGTDTQYF. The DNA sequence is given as TGTGCCAGCAGTTACTCATACGGGCGGGGGACAGATACGCAGTATTTT.